Following are 11 T cell receptor beta chains from one sample sequenced in a study of T cells after yellow fever vaccination. TCRdb re-analysed the 5' RACE reads in MiXCR, keeping a single row per CDR3 protein. The top ten clones hold approximately 3.4% of a sample with approximately 330,000 distinct CDR3 sequences, under 15% of them seen once. The sample in question was CD4+ T cells sorted from PBMCs, obtained 15 days after the yellow fever booster vaccination. All receptors come from a man between 18 and 29 years old who received the YFV17D yellow fever vaccine.

A single count supports this clonotype. The DNA for the CDR3 is TGCGCCAGCAGCCTGACCGGGACTAGCGAGGAGACCCAGTACTTC. Protein product: CASSLTGTSEETQYF. This rearrangement joins TRBV5-1 to TRBJ2-5; 10 bases match TRBD2. The CDR3 loop spans 15 amino acids. Per the germline V gene, CDR1 is SGHRS and CDR2 is YFSETQ. Trimming removed 4 bases from V and 5 bases from J; junction bases left unmatched: 8.

This clonotype was recorded at least ten times. Germline is not matched at one junction end, which may reflect a read error. The chain employs TRBV5-1 and TRBJ1-5; the D is unclear. Per germline, CDR1 SGHRS and CDR2 YFSETQ. The length of the CDR3 is 13 residues. CDR3 DNA sequence: TGTGCCAGCAGTTTAGATAGCAATCAGCCCCAGCATTTT. Translated, it gives CASSLDSNQPQHF.

The rearrangement joins TRBV20-1 to TRBJ1-2; 10 bases fit TRBD1. This CDR3 region has 15 residues. V shed 3 bases, J shed 2 bases, and the junction held 6 bases outside the gene matches. Germline loops: CDR1 DFQATT, CDR2 SNEGSKA (reference sequence). The CDR3 DNA reads as TGCAGTGCTAGCGGACCGGGACAGGGGAACTATGGCTACACCTTC. The encoded protein is CSASGPGQGNYGYTF.

The chain uses TRBV3-1 and TRBJ2-5; D gene ambiguous. The CDR3 loop spans 15 amino acids. Trimming removed 2 bases from V and 2 bases from J, with 12 bases in between. Germline assignment: CDR1 LGHDT and CDR2 YNNKEL (reference sequence). The CDR3 protein is CASSQFRLVQETQYF. In DNA form, the CDR3 reads TGTGCCAGCAGCCAATTCCGGCTGGTACAAGAGACCCAGTACTTC.

This clonotype was recorded many times. The chain employs TRBV7-2 and TRBJ2-1; D may be TRBD1 (6 bases). This CDR3 has 13 residues. Germline-derived CDR1 and CDR2 are SGHTA and FQGNSA. Trimming cost V 1 base and J 11 bases, with 12 bases left between them. CDR3 sequence (DNA): TGTGCCAGCAGCTTAGACAGGACAGTTAAGCAGTTCTTC. It codes for CASSLDRTVKQFF.

A few counts support this clonotype. The chain uses TRBV5-6 and TRBJ1-3; D is unclear. V was trimmed by 0 bases and J by 0 bases, leaving 7 bases between them. The V gene's germline CDR1 is SGHDT and CDR2 YYEEEE. The CDR3 contains 15 residues. CDR3 nucleotides: TGTGCCAGCAGCTTGGTTTCGAGCTCTGGAAACACCATATATTTT. This codes for CASSLVSSSGNTIYF.

V gene TRBV20-1 combines with J gene TRBJ2-5; either TRBD1 or TRBD2 may fit D (5 bases each). Germline values: CDR1 DFQATT, CDR2 SNEGSKA (reference sequence). V shed 2 bases and J shed 1 base, with 14 bases lying between them. The CDR3 runs to 15 residues. The CDR3 region is CSARHMTGTQETQYF. The CDR3 DNA reads TGCAGTGCTAGACACATGACCGGGACCCAAGAGACCCAGTACTTC.

V usage is TRBV18 and J usage is TRBJ2-7; D is perhaps TRBD1 (6 bases). This CDR3 contains 20 residues. Germline CDR1 KGHSH, CDR2 LQKENI. Trimming stripped 0 bases from V and 0 bases from J, with 24 bases between. CDR3 sequence (DNA): TGTGCCAGCTCACCACCGGGGTATTCGCGGCAGGGGACGAGCTCCTACGAGCAGTACGTC. Translated, it gives CASSPPGYSRQGTSSYEQYV.

The chain carries TRBV6-5 and TRBJ1-1; possible D gene TRBD1, 5 bases. This CDR3 comprises 13 residues. In germline, CDR1 is MNHEY, CDR2 SVGAGI. V was cut by 8 bases and J by 1 base, with 11 bases left in between. CDR3 sequence (DNA): TGTGCCAGCCTTAGGGGTGAGAACACTGAAGCTTTCTTT. Amino acid sequence: CASLRGENTEAFF.

The chain carries TRBV7-2 and TRBJ2-5, with D uncertain. Trimming pared 3 bases from V and 4 bases from J, leaving 12 bases between. This CDR3 region has 14 residues. The germline V gene has CDR1 SGHTA and CDR2 FQGNSA. DNA for the CDR3: TGTGCCAGCAGCTTGTCTGTCGGTCGAGAGACCCAGTACTTC. This codes for CASSLSVGRETQYF.

This clonotype was seen only a few times. This chain links TRBV20-1 with TRBJ1-6; a weak D match, TRBD1 (5 bases). Trimming took off 3 bases at V and 10 bases at J, with 13 bases between the two ends. This CDR3 contains 13 residues. Germline V gives CDR1 DFQATT, CDR2 SNEGSKA (reference sequence). The CDR3 DNA reads as TGCAGTGCTAGTCCCAGGGTAGGATCACCCCTCCACTTT. Translated, it gives CSASPRVGSPLHF.